This TCR beta chain was identified during a study of blood T cell repertoires in COVID-19. The wider study: Acute and convalescent COVID-19 specimens originated in the United States, Italy and Spain. PBMCs, B-cell-depleted T cells, or T cells were the source of the cDNA or gDNA that made up the material.

Individuals aged roughly 18 to 95 years were recruited from some 26 US areas. Methods used by the authors: Estimation of nucleated cell counts relied on the amplification of reference gene primers. The repertoire was sequenced with immunoSEQ multiplex PCR; TCRdb's copy has only in-frame clones and lacks some. Clonal size and the V and J genes are those of that table, whereas D and trimming came from the DNA. The sample yields roughly 300,000 clones, 65% to 90% seen once. The length of the CDR3 is 15 residues. Unmatched junction bases numbered 10, after V lost 3 bases and J lost 2 bases. The germline gives CDR1 SQVTM, CDR2 ANQGSEA.

This sequence originates from a young woman who had recovered from COVID-19. The rearrangement links TRBV29-1 to TRBJ2-7, with 7 bases fitting TRBD1. Specimen: PBMCs or T cells enriched from blood (not recorded which). Here the CDR3 reads CSVELGTAVAYEQYF. DNA for the CDR3: TGCAGCGTTGAGCTGGGGACAGCGGTGGCCTACGAGCAGTACTTC.